This T cell receptor (beta chain) was identified in a study of blood T cell repertoires in COVID-19. Study details: From the United States, Italy and Spain came samples of acute and convalescent COVID-19.

Assay used: immunoSEQ multiplex PCR; TCRdb lists only in-frame clones, some missing. The repertoire includes about 200,000 clones, 75% to 90% of them detected once, and 2.5% to 3.5% sits in the top ten. J gave up 7 bases and V 6 bases, and 12 bases lay outside the gene matches. The CDR3 loop spans 17 amino acids. This sequence was found in a man in his sixties with acute or convalescent COVID-19. The chain has TRBV23-1 and TRBJ2-2; 12 bases line up with TRBD2. TRBV23-1 is recorded as an ORF, its role being uncertain. The sequenced material came from peripheral blood. CDR3 protein: CASRGTSGHRGDGELFF. The CDR3 DNA follows: TGCGCCAGCAGGGGGACTAGCGGGCATAGAGGCGACGGGGAGCTGTTTTTT.